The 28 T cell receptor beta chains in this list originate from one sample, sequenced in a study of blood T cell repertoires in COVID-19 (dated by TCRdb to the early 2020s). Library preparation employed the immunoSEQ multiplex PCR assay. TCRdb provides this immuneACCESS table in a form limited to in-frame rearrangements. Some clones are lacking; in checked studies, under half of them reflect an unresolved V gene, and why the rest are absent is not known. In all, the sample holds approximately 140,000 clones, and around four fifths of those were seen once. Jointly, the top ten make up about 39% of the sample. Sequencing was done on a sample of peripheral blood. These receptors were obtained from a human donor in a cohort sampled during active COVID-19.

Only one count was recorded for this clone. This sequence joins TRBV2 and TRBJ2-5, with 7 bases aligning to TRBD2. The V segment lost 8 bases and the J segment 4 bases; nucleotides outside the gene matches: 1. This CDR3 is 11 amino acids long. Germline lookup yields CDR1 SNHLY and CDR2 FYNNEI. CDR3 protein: CASGRGETQYF. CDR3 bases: TGTGCCAGCGGGAGGGGAGAGACCCAGTACTTC.

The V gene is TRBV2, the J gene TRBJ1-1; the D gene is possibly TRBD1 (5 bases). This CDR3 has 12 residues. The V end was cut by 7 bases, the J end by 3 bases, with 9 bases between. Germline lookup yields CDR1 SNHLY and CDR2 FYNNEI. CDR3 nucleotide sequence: TGTGCCAGCACGAAGGGGTACACTGAAGCTTTCTTT. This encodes CASTKGYTEAFF.

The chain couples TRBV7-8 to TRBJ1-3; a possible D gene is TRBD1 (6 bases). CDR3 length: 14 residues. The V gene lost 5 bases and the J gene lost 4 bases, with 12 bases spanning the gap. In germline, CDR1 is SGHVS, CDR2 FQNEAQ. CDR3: CASSQQGSGNTIYF. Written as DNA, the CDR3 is TGTGCCAGCAGCCAACAGGGCTCCGGAAACACCATATATTTT. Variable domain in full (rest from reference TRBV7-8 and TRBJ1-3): GAGVSQSPRYKVAKRGQDVALRCDPISGHVSLFWYQQALGQGPEFLTYFQNEAQLDKSGLPSDRFFAERPEGSVSTLKIQRTQQEDSAVYLCASSQQGSGNTIYFGEGSWLTVV.

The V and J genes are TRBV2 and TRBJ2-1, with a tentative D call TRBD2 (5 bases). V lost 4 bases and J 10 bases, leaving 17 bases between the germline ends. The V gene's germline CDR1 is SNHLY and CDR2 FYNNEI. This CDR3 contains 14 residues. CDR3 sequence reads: CASSAGQLGEEQFF. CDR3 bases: TGTGCCAGCAGTGCAGGCCAGCTGGGAGAGGAGCAGTTCTTC.

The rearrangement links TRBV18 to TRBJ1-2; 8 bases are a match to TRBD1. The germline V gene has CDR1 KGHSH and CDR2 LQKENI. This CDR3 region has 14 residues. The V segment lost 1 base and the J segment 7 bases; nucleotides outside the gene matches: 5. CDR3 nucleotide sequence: TGTGCCAGCTCACCACTATCAGGGGGCTTTGGCTACACCTTC. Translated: CASSPLSGGFGYTF.

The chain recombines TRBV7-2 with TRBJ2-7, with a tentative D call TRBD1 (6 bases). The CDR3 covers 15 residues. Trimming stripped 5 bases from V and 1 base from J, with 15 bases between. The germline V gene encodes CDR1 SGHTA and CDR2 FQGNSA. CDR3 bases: TGTGCCAGCAGCGTACGGACAGAACTATCCTACGAGCAGTACTTC. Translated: CASSVRTELSYEQYF.

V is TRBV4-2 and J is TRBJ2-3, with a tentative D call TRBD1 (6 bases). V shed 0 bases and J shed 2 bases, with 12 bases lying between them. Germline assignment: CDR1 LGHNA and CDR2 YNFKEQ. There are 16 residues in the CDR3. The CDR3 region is CASSQEWGQVTDTQYF. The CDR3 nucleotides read TGTGCCAGCAGCCAAGAATGGGGGCAGGTCACAGATACGCAGTATTTT.

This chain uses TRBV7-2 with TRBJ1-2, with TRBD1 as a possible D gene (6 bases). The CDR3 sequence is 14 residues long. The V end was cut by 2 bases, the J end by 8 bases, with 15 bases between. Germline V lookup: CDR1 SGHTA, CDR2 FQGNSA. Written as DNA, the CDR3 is TGTGCCAGCAGCTTAAAGACAGGTCCTAGGGGCTACACCTTC. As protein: CASSLKTGPRGYTF.

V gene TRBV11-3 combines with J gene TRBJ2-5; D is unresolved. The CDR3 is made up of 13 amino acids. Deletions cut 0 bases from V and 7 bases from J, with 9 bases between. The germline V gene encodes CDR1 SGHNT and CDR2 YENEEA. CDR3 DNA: TGTGCCAGCAGCTTAGATCCCCGTCTGACCCAGTACTTC. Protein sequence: CASSLDPRLTQYF.

Here the CDR3 reads CASSILRTGDSYGYTF. The CDR3 DNA reads TGTGCCAGTAGTATCCTCCGGACAGGGGATAGCTATGGCTACACCTTC. The chain links TRBV19 to TRBJ1-2; 9 nucleotides align to TRBD1. The CDR3 sequence is 16 residues long. Germline-derived CDR1 and CDR2 are LNHDA and SQIVND (reference sequence). Losses at the gene ends were 3 bases for V and 4 bases for J; bases not matched to a gene: 9.

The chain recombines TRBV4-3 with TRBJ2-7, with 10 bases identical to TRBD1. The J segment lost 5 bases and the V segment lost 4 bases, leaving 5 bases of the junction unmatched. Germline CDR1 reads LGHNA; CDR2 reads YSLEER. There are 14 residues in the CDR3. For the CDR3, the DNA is TGCGCCAGCAGCCCGGGACAGGGGTTGCACGAGCAGTACTTC. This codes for CASSPGQGLHEQYF.

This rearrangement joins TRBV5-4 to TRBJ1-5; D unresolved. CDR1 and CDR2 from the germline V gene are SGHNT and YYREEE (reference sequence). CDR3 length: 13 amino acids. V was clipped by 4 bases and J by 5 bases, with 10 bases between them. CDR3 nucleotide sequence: TGTGCCAGCAGCAATGGGCTCCATCAGCCCCAGCATTTT. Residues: CASSNGLHQPQHF.

The CDR3 spells CASSPTDGAAFF. The CDR3 nucleotides read TGTGCCAGCAGCCCAACAGACGGCGCGGCTTTCTTT. The V and J genes are TRBV11-3 and TRBJ1-1; no clear D gene. Trimming pared 5 bases from V and 11 bases from J, leaving 15 bases between. CDR1 and CDR2 from the germline V gene are SGHNT and YENEEA. This CDR3 region has 12 residues. Full variable domain (outside the CDR3, taken from reference TRBV11-3 and TRBJ1-1): EAGVVQSPRYKIIEKKQPVAFWCNPISGHNTLYWYLQNLGQGPELLIRYENEEAVDDSQLPKDRFSAERLKGVDSTLKIQPAELGDSAVYLCASSPTDGAAFFGQGTRLTVV.

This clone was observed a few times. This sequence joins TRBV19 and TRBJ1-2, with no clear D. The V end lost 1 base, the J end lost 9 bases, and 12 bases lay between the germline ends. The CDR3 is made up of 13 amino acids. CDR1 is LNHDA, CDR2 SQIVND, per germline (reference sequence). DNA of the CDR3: TGTGCCAGTAGTATAGCTGCCCGACTTAGCTACACCTTC. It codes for CASSIAARLSYTF. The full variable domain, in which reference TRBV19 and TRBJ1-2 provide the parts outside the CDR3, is DGGITQSPKYLFRKEGQNVTLSCEQNLNHDAMYWYRQDPGQGLRLIYYSQIVNDFQKGDIAEGYSVSREKKESFPLTVTSAQKNPTAFYLCASSIAARLSYTFGSGTRLTVV.

The CDR3 nucleotides are TGTGCCAGCAGCTTAGGAGAGGGCGTGTATGGCTACACCTTC. Its protein product is CASSLGEGVYGYTF. The chain uses TRBV7-9 and TRBJ1-2; no definite D call. Germline lookup yields CDR1 SEHNR and CDR2 FQNEAQ (reference sequence). This CDR3 comprises 14 residues. The V and J ends lost 1 base and 5 bases respectively, with 11 bases between them.

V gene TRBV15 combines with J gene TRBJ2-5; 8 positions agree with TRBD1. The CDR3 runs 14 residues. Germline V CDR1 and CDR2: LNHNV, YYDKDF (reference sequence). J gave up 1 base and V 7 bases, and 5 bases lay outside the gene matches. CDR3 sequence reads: CATKRDRLQETQYF. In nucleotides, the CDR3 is TGTGCCACCAAAAGGGACAGGCTCCAAGAGACCCAGTACTTC.

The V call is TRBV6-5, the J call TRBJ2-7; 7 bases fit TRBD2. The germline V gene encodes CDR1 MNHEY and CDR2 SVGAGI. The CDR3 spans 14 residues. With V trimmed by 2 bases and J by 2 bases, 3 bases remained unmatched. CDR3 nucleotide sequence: TGTGCCAGCAGTTACGACAGCGGGGCCTACGAGCAGTACTTC. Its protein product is CASSYDSGAYEQYF.

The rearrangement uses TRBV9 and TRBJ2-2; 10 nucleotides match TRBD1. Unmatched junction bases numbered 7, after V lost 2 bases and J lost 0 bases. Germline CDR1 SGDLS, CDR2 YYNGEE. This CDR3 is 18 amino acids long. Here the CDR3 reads CASSVSGTGAPNTGELFF. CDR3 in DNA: TGTGCCAGCAGCGTCTCCGGGACAGGGGCTCCGAACACCGGGGAGCTGTTTTTT. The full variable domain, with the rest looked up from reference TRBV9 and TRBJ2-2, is DSGVTQTPKHLITATGQRVTLRCSPRSGDLSVYWYQQSLDQGLQFLIQYYNGEERAKGNILERFSAQQFPDLHSELNLSSLELGDSALYFCASSVSGTGAPNTGELFFGEGSRLTVL.

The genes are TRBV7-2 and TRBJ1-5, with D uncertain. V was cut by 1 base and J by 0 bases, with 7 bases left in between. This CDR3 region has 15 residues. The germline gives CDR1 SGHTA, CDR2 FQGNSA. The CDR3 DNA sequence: TGTGCCAGCAGCTTAGAACTCTATAGCAATCAGCCCCAGCATTTT. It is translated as CASSLELYSNQPQHF.

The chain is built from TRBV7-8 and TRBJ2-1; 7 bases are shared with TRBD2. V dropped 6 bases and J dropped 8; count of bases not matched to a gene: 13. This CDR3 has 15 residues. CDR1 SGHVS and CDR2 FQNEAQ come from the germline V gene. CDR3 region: CASSFGGTSAYEQFF. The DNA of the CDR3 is TGTGCCAGCAGTTTCGGGGGAACTAGCGCGTATGAGCAGTTCTTC.

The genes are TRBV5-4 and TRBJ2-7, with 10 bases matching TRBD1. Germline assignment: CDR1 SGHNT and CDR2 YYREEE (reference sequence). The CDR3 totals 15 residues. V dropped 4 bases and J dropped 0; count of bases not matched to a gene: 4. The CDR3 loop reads CASSPDRGSSYEQYF. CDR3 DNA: TGTGCCAGCAGCCCGGACAGGGGGAGCTCCTACGAGCAGTACTTC.

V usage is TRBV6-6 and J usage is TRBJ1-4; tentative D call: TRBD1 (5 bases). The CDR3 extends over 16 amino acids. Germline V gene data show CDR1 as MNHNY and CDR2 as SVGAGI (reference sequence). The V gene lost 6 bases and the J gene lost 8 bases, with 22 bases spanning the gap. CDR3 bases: TGTGCCAGCAGCCACACGACGGGGGGGGTCGACGAAAAACTGTTTTTT. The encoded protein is CASSHTTGGVDEKLFF.

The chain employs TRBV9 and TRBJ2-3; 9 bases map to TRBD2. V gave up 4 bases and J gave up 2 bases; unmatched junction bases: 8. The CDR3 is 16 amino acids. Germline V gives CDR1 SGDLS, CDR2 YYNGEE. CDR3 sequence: CASSLGRGGNTDTQYF. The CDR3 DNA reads TGTGCCAGCAGCCTAGGGCGGGGGGGCAACACAGATACGCAGTATTTT.

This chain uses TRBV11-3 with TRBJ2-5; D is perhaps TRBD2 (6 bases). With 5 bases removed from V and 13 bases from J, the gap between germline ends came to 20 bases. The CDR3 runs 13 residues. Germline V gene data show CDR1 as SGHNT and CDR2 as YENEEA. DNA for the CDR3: TGTGCCAGCAGCACCAACCAAGGGTCCGGGGGGTACTTC. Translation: CASSTNQGSGGYF.

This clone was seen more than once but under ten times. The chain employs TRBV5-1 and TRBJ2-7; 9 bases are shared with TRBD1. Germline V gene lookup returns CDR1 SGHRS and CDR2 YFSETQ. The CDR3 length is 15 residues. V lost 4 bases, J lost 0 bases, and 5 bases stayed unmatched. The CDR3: CASSGGQGLSYEQYF. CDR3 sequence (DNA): TGCGCCAGCAGCGGGGGACAGGGCCTCTCCTACGAGCAGTACTTC.

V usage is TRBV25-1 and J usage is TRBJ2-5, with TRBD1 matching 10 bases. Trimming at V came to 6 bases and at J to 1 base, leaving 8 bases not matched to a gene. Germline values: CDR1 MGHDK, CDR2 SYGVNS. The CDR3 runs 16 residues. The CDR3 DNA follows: TGTGCCAGCAGGGAAAGCCGGACAGGGGGCCAAGAGACCCAGTACTTC. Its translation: CASRESRTGGQETQYF.

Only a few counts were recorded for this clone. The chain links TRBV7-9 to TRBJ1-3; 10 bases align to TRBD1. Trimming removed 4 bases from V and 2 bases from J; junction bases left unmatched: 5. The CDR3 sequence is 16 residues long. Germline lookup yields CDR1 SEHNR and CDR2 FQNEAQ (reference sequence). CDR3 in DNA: TGTGCCAGCAGCTGGGGGGACAGGGGAGCTGGAAACACCATATATTTT. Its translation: CASSWGDRGAGNTIYF.

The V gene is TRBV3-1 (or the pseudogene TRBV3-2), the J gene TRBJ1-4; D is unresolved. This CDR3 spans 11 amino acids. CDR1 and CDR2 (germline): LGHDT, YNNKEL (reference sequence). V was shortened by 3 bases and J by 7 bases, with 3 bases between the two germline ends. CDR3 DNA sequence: TGTGCCAGCAGCCACAGTGAAAAACTGTTTTTT. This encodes CASSHSEKLFF.